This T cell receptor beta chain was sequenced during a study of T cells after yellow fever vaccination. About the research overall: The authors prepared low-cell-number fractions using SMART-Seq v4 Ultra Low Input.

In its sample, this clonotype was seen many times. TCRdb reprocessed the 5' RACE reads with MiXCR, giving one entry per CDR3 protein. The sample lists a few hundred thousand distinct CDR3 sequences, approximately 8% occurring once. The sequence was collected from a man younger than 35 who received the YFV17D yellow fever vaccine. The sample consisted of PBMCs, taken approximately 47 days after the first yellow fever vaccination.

The CDR3 is CASMVATNTGELFF. The CDR3 bases are TGCGCCAGCATGGTGGCGACGAACACCGGGGAGCTGTTTTTT. The chain combines TRBV5-1 with TRBJ2-2; D is uncertain. V was trimmed by 6 bases and J by 0 bases, leaving 9 bases between them. CDR3 length: 14 amino acids. Germline-derived CDR1 and CDR2 are SGHRS and YFSETQ.